A single sample gave rise to the 14 T cell receptor beta chains below, sequenced in a study of shared clonotypes between healthy human individuals. Sequenced by immunoSEQ multiplex PCR; TCRdb stores in-frame clones only, minus some. Among 2 million to 3 million clones listed, roughly 93% were seen once. Sequenced material: naive CD4+ T cells from PBMCs. Subset described: CD45RA+ positively selected. The receptors were gathered from a man between 18 and 35 years old in good health. Some clones in this sample may be carry-over from other donors' samples.

This clone was detected once. V and J are TRBV10-3 and TRBJ2-1; 14 bases are a match to TRBD2. With V trimmed by 6 bases and J by 8 bases, 12 bases remained unmatched. Germline assignment: CDR1 ENHRY and CDR2 SYGVKD. The CDR3 spans 17 residues. The CDR3 loop is CAISPAPGTSGRYEQFF. The CDR3 coding sequence is TGTGCCATCAGCCCCGCTCCCGGGACTAGCGGGAGATATGAGCAGTTCTTC.

V gene TRBV29-1 combines with J gene TRBJ1-2; tentatively, D is TRBD1 (6 bases). CDR3 size: 13 residues. Trimming took 4 bases from V and 2 from J, leaving 11 bases between them. Germline loops: CDR1 SQVTM, CDR2 ANQGSEA. The CDR3 coding sequence is TGCAGCGTTGGGGACGACAGGAACTATGGCTACACCTTC. It codes for CSVGDDRNYGYTF.

The J gene is TRBJ2-3, the V gene TRBV7-3; 11 nucleotides match TRBD2. Looked up from germline, CDR1 is SGHTA and CDR2 is FQGTGA. With 1 base clipped from V and 5 bases from J, the junction kept 8 bases outside the gene matches. The CDR3 has 17 residues. Here the CDR3 DNA reads TGTGCCAGCAGCTTAAAAGGCCTAGCGGGAGGCAAAGATACGCAGTATTTT. The encoded protein is CASSLKGLAGGKDTQYF.

V gene TRBV6-5 combines with J gene TRBJ1-6; a weak D match, TRBD1 (6 bases). Per the germline V gene, CDR1 is MNHEY and CDR2 is SVGAGI. This CDR3 is built from 14 residues. V was cut by 4 bases and J by 5 bases, with 9 bases left in between. CDR3 protein: CASSSTGDNSPLHF. The CDR3 DNA follows: TGTGCCAGCAGTTCGACAGGAGATAATTCACCCCTCCACTTT.

The chain joins TRBV5-4 to TRBJ2-7; 11 nucleotides line up with TRBD1. This CDR3 spans 16 amino acids. Trimming cost V 4 bases and J 6 bases; bases outside gene matches: 12. Germline V gene lookup returns CDR1 SGHNT and CDR2 YYREEE (reference sequence). The CDR3 DNA follows: TGTGCCAGCAGCCTGCCGCGGGGACAGGGGGTTGGCGAGCAGTACTTC. Translation gives CASSLPRGQGVGEQYF.

The CDR3 loop reads CASRDPGGVETQYF. The CDR3 nucleotides are TGTGCCAGCAGAGACCCAGGGGGCGTGGAGACCCAGTACTTC. This chain links TRBV6-1 with TRBJ2-5, with TRBD1 matching 8 bases. The CDR3 length is 14 residues. Germline CDR1 MNHNS, CDR2 SASEGT. V was pared by 6 bases and J by 5 bases, with 8 bases of the junction left unmatched.

V gene TRBV5-1 combines with J gene TRBJ2-3; 11 bases are a match to TRBD1. Unmatched junction bases numbered 10, after V lost 4 bases and J lost 6 bases. This CDR3 has 16 amino acids. The germline V gene has CDR1 SGHRS and CDR2 YFSETQ. The CDR3 bases are TGCGCCAGCAGCACACCCTCCGGGACAGGGGGGGATACGCAGTATTTT. It encodes CASSTPSGTGGDTQYF.

The gene calls are TRBV28 and TRBJ1-1; 7 bases fit TRBD1. The CDR3 contains 15 residues. The germline gives CDR1 MDHEN, CDR2 SYDVKM. Trimming took 5 bases from V and 6 from J; bases not matched to a gene: 12. CDR3 sequence (DNA): TGTGCCAGCAGTCCTGCCGGACAGGTTAACCCTGAAGCTTTCTTT. Its translation: CASSPAGQVNPEAFF.

The chain has TRBV2 and TRBJ1-2; D gene unclear. The CDR3 is 12 residues long. V lost 2 bases, J lost 7 bases, and 8 bases lay in between. Germline V gene sequence: CDR1 SNHLY, CDR2 FYNNEI. The CDR3 spells CASSERQVGYTF. In nucleotides, the CDR3 is TGTGCCAGCAGTGAACGACAAGTTGGCTACACCTTC.

The rearrangement uses TRBV25-1 and TRBJ2-7; possible D gene TRBD1, 5 bases. Per the germline V gene, CDR1 is MGHDK and CDR2 is SYGVNS. This CDR3 contains 13 residues. With 6 bases removed from V and 0 bases from J, the gap between germline ends came to 9 bases. Here the CDR3 DNA reads TGTGCCAGCAGGGACGACAGCTCCTACGAGCAGTACTTC. Its protein product is CASRDDSSYEQYF.

This clone was seen a few times. The chain has TRBV7-2 and TRBJ2-2, with a weak D call TRBD2 (5 bases). Deletions cut 1 base from V and 5 bases from J, with 8 bases between. Germline CDR1 reads SGHTA; CDR2 reads FQGNSA. This CDR3 is 14 amino acids long. The CDR3 loop is CASSLEVATGELFF. The CDR3, as DNA: TGTGCCAGCAGCTTAGAGGTAGCGACCGGGGAGCTGTTTTTT.

The chain carries TRBV29-1 and TRBJ2-7; maybe TRBD2 (5 bases). V lost 5 bases and J lost 3, with 8 bases in between. The germline V gene encodes CDR1 SQVTM and CDR2 ANQGSEA. This CDR3 spans 11 amino acids. The CDR3 here is CSVRRGYEQYF. The CDR3 coding sequence is TGCAGCGTTAGACGGGGCTACGAGCAGTACTTC.

About this clone: This CDR3 is also generated by other DNA sequences in the sample. J is TRBJ1-4 and V is TRBV18; the match to TRBD1 covers 8 bases. The J segment lost 8 bases and the V segment lost 3 bases, leaving 5 bases of the junction unmatched. The germline gives CDR1 KGHSH, CDR2 LQKENI. This CDR3 has 14 amino acids. CDR3 region: CASSPQGAGEKLFF. In DNA form, the CDR3 reads TGTGCCAGCTCACCCCAGGGGGCAGGAGAAAAACTGTTTTTT.

This clone was found once. Other DNA sequences in this specimen translate into the identical CDR3. The chain couples TRBV18 to TRBJ2-1; the match to TRBD2 covers 12 bases. The CDR3 runs to 15 residues. Germline loops: CDR1 KGHSH, CDR2 LQKENI. V gave up 3 bases and J gave up 9 bases; unmatched junction bases: 6. The CDR3 sequence is CASSPRLAGVSEQFF. CDR3 DNA sequence: TGTGCCAGCTCACCGAGACTAGCGGGAGTATCTGAGCAGTTCTTC. Based on the CDR3 plus reference TRBV18 and TRBJ2-1, the full variable domain is NAGVMQNPRHLVRRRGQEARLRCSPMKGHSHVYWYRQLPEEGLKFMVYLQKENIIDESGMPKERFSAEFPKEGPSILRIQQVVRGDSAAYFCASSPRLAGVSEQFFGPGTRLTVL.